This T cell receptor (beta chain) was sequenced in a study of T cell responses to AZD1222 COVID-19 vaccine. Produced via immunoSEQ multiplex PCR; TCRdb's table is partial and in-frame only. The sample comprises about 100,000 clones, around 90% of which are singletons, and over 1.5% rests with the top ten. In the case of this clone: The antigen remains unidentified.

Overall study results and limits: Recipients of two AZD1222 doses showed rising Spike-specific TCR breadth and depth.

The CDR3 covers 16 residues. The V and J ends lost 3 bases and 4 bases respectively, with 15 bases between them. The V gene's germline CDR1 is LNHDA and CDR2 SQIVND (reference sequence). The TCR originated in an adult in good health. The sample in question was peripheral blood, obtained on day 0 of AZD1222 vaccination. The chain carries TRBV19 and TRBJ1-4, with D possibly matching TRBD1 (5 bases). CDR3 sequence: CASSIRRDANNEKLFF. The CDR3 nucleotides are TGTGCCAGTAGTATTCGTCGGGACGCAAATAATGAAAAACTGTTTTTT.